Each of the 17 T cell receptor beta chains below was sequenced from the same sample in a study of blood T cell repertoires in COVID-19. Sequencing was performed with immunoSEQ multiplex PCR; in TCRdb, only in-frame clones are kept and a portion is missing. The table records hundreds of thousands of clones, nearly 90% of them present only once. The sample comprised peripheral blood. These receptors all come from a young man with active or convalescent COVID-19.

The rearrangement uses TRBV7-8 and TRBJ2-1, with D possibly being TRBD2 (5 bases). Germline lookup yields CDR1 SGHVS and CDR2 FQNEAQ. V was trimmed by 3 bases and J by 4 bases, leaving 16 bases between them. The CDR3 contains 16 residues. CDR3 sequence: CASSFGPGNTYNEQFF. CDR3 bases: TGTGCCAGCAGCTTTGGTCCCGGGAACACATACAATGAGCAGTTCTTC.

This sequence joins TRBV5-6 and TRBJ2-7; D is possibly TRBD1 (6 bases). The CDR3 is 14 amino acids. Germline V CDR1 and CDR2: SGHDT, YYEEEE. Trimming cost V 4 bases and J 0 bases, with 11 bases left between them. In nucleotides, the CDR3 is TGTGCCAGCAGCCACAGACAGGTCTCCTACGAGCAGTACTTC. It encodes CASSHRQVSYEQYF.

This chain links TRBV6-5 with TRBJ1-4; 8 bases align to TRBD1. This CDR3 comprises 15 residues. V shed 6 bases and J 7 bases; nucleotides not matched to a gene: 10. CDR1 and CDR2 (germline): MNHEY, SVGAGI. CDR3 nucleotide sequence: TGTGCCAGCAGACCCGGACAGGGAAGAACTGAAAAACTGTTTTTT. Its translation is CASRPGQGRTEKLFF.

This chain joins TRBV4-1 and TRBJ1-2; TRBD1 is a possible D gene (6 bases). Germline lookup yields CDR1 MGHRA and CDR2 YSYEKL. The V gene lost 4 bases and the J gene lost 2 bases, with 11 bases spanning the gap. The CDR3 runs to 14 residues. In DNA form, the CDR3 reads TGCGCCAGCAGCCCCCCGGACAGCAACTATGGCTACACCTTC. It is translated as CASSPPDSNYGYTF.

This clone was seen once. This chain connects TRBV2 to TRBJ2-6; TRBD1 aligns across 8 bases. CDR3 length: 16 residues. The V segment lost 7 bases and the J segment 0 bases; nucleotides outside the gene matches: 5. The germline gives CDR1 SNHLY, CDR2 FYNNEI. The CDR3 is CASTRDRSSGANVLTF. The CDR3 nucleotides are TGTGCCAGCACCCGGGACAGGAGCTCTGGGGCCAACGTCCTGACTTTC.

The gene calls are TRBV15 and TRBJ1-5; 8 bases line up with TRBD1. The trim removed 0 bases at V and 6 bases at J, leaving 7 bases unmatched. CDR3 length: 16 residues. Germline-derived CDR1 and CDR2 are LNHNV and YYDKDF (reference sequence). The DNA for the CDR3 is TGTGCCACCAGCAGAGATCGGCCAGGGGGCGGTCAGCCCCAGCATTTT. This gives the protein CATSRDRPGGGQPQHF.

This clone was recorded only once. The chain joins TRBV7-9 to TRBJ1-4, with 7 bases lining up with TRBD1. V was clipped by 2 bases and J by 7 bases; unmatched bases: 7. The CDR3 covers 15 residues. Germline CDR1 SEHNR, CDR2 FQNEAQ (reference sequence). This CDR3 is CASSLLGAGGEKLFF. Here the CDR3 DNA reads TGTGCCAGCAGCTTATTAGGGGCAGGGGGTGAAAAACTGTTTTTT.

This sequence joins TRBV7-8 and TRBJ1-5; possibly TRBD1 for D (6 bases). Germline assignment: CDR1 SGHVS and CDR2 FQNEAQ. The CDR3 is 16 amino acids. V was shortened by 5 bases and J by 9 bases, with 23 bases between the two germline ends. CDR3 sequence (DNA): TGTGCCAGCAGCCTGGAGGGGGGGGCCTTTGAAAGGCCCCAGCATTTT. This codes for CASSLEGGAFERPQHF.

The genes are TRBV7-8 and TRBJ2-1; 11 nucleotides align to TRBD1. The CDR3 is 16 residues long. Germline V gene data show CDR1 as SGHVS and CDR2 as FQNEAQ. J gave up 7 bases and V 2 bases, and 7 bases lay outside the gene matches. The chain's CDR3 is CASSLIGQGARNEQFF. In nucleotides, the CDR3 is TGTGCCAGCAGCTTAATTGGACAGGGGGCTCGGAATGAGCAGTTCTTC.

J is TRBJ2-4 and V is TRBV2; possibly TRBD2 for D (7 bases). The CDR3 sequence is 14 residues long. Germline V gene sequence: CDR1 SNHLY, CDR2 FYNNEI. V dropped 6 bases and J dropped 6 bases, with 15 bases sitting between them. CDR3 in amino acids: CASSDLRGGNIQYF. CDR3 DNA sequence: TGTGCCAGCAGCGACTTAAGGGGGGGAAACATTCAGTACTTC.

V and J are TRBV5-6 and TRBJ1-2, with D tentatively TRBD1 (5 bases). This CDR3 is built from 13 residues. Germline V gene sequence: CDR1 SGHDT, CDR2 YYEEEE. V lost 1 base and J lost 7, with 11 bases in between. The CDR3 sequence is CASSLRQGGGYTF. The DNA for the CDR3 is TGTGCCAGCAGCTTGAGGCAGGGTGGTGGCTACACCTTC. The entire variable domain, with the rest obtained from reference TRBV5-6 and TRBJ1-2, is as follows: DAGVTQSPTHLIKTRGQQVTLRCSPKSGHDTVSWYQQALGQGPQFIFQYYEEEERQRGNFPDRFSGHQFPNYSSELNVNALLLGDSALYLCASSLRQGGGYTFGSGTRLTVV.

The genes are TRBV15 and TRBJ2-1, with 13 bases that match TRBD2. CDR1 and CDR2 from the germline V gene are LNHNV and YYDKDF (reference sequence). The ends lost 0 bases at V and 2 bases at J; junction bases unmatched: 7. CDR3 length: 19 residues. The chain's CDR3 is CATSRDAPGLAGPYNEQFF. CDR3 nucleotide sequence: TGTGCCACCAGCAGAGACGCCCCGGGACTAGCGGGACCCTACAATGAGCAGTTCTTC.

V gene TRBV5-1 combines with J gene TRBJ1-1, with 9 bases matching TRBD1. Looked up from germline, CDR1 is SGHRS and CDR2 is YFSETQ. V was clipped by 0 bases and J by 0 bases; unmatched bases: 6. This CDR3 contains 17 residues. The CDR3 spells CASSLGDRGSMNTEAFF. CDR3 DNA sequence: TGCGCCAGCAGCTTGGGAGACAGGGGGTCGATGAACACTGAAGCTTTCTTT.

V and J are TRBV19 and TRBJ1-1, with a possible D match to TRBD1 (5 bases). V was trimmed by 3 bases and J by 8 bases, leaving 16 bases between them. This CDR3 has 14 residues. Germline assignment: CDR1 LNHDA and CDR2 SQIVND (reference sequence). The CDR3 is CASSIGGSPHEAFF. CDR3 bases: TGTGCCAGTAGTATCGGGGGTAGCCCCCACGAAGCTTTCTTT.

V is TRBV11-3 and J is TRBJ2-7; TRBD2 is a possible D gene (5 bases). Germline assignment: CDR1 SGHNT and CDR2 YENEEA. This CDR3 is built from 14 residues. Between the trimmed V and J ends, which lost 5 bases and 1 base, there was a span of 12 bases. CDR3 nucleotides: TGTGCCAGCAGCGAGACTGGGAGATCCTACGAGCAGTACTTC. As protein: CASSETGRSYEQYF. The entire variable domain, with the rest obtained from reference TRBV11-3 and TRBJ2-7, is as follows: EAGVVQSPRYKIIEKKQPVAFWCNPISGHNTLYWYLQNLGQGPELLIRYENEEAVDDSQLPKDRFSAERLKGVDSTLKIQPAELGDSAVYLCASSETGRSYEQYFGPGTRLTVT.

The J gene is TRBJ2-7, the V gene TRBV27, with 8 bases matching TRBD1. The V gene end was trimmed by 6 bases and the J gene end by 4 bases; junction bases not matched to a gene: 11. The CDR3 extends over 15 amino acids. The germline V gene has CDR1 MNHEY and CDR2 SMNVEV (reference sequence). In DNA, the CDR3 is TGTGCCAGCAGCCCTTCGGGGACAGGAGGGTACGAGCAGTACTTC. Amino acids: CASSPSGTGGYEQYF.

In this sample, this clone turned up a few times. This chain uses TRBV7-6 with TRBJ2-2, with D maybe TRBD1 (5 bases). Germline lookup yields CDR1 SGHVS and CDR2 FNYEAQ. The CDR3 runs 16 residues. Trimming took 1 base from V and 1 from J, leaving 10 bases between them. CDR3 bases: TGTGCCAGCAGCTTAGTACAGGTTTGGAACACCGGGGAGCTGTTTTTT. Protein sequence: CASSLVQVWNTGELFF.